The 10 T cell receptor beta chains presented below share a single source sample, sequenced in a study of T cells after posttransplantation cyclophosphamide. Busulfan-fludarabine conditioning, marrow transplant, and cyclophosphamide on days +3 and +4 were administered. Using immunoSEQ multiplex PCR, the repertoire was profiled, and TCRdb retains in-frame clones only, with some absent. The record shows some 13,000 clones for this sample, with no singletons present. Here the sequenced sample was PBMCs, taken after allogeneic stem cell transplant with posttransplant cyclophosphamide. These TCRs come from a female patient in her 40s who received an allogeneic stem cell transplant from a related donor, was CMV-positive, and had acute GVHD only. Part of the T cells may come from the graft donor.

At least ten counts were recorded for this clone. The chain combines TRBV5-8 with TRBJ2-3, with 12 bases identical to TRBD2. Germline-derived CDR1 and CDR2 are SGHTS and YDEGEE. The CDR3 runs 15 residues. Trimming took 5 bases from V and 4 from J; bases not matched to a gene: 5. CDR3 DNA sequence: TGTGCCAGCAGTCTAGCGGGGGGGGATGCAGATACGCAGTATTTT. Protein product: CASSLAGGDADTQYF.

This clone was recorded many times. This chain links TRBV2 with TRBJ2-3, with TRBD2 matching 11 bases. The CDR3 runs to 15 residues. Germline V lookup: CDR1 SNHLY, CDR2 FYNNEI. The ends lost 3 bases at V and 11 bases at J; junction bases unmatched: 10. CDR3 nucleotides: TGTGCCAGCAGTGAGGTCGGGCTAGCGGGGGGAGGGCAGTATTTT. As protein: CASSEVGLAGGGQYF. Filled out from reference TRBV2 and TRBJ2-3, the complete variable domain reads EPEVTQTPSHQVTQMGQEVILRCVPISNHLYFYWYRQILGQKVEFLVSFYNNEISEKSEIFDDQFSVERPDGSNFTLKIRSTKLEDSAMYFCASSEVGLAGGGQYFGPGTRLTVL.

This clone has just a few counts. The CDR3 DNA is TGTGCCAGCAGCCCATGGGGGGTTGCGGAGACCCAGTACTTC. It codes for CASSPWGVAETQYF. The genes are TRBV7-8 and TRBJ2-5; perhaps TRBD2 as D (6 bases). Germline CDR1 SGHVS, CDR2 FQNEAQ. V lost 5 bases and J lost 5, with 15 bases in between. CDR3 length equals 14 residues.

This clone is judged large (0.1 to 1%). The V call is TRBV6-6, the J call TRBJ2-7, with 8 bases aligning to TRBD1. This CDR3 is 12 amino acids long. The V gene end was trimmed by 3 bases and the J gene end by 6 bases; junction bases not matched to a gene: 1. CDR1 is MNHNY, CDR2 SVGAGI, per germline (reference sequence). In DNA, the CDR3 is TGTGCCAGCAGTTATGGGACAGGCGAGCAGTACTTC. Protein sequence: CASSYGTGEQYF.

This clone has at least ten counts. The chain links TRBV7-9 to TRBJ2-2, with 9 nucleotides matching TRBD2. V shed 5 bases, J shed 3 bases, and the junction held 10 bases outside the gene matches. Germline V gene data show CDR1 as SEHNR and CDR2 as FQNEAQ (reference sequence). The CDR3 runs 17 residues. The chain's CDR3 is CASSLAASGIYTGELFF. In DNA, the CDR3 is TGTGCCAGCAGCCTGGCGGCTAGCGGGATATACACCGGGGAGCTGTTTTTT.

This clone was observed at least ten times. CDR3 coding DNA: TGTGCCAGCAGTTCCCGGACTAGCGGGATAGACATTCAGTACTTC. This codes for CASSSRTSGIDIQYF. The rearrangement links TRBV6-6 to TRBJ2-4; 12 nucleotides match TRBD2. With V trimmed by 4 bases and J by 8 bases, 6 bases remained unmatched. Per the germline V gene, CDR1 is MNHNY and CDR2 is SVGAGI (reference sequence). The CDR3 sequence is 15 residues long.

This clone came up many times. Other nucleotide sequences from this sample produce the same CDR3. The gene calls are TRBV11-3 and TRBJ1-3, with 9 positions matching TRBD1. CDR3 length equals 15 residues. Germline trimming cut 5 bases from V and 2 bases from J; bases unmatched to any gene: 4. Germline values: CDR1 SGHNT, CDR2 YENEEA. As DNA, the CDR3 is TGTGCCAGCAGCCCCGGACAGGGGCCTGGAAACACCATATATTTT. It encodes CASSPGQGPGNTIYF.

There are many counts of this clone. The chain links TRBV5-6 to TRBJ2-3; TRBD1 matches 9 bases. The trim removed 4 bases at V and 3 bases at J, leaving 6 bases unmatched. Germline CDR1 is SGHDT and CDR2 is YYEEEE. This CDR3 is 15 amino acids long. In DNA, the CDR3 is TGTGCCAGCAGCCAAGGGACAGGGCCGACAGATACGCAGTATTTT. It translates to CASSQGTGPTDTQYF.

This clone was recorded at least ten times. The chain carries TRBV2 and TRBJ2-7; a possible D gene is TRBD1 (6 bases). Between the trimmed V and J ends, which lost 0 bases and 3 bases, there was a span of 9 bases. CDR3 length: 14 residues. Germline V gene data show CDR1 as SNHLY and CDR2 as FYNNEI. Written as DNA, the CDR3 is TGTGCCAGCAGTGAAGCGGGCAGGGGCTACGAGCAGTACGTC. Translating gives CASSEAGRGYEQYV.

The gene calls are TRBV5-1 and TRBJ2-5, with D possibly matching TRBD1 (6 bases). CDR1 is SGHRS, CDR2 YFSETQ, per germline. The CDR3 covers 15 residues. The V and J ends lost 4 bases and 2 bases respectively, with 15 bases between them. The CDR3 DNA follows: TGCGCCAGCAGCCTTCGGACAGACCCTCAAGAGACCCAGTACTTC. Translation: CASSLRTDPQETQYF.